The rows below give T cell receptor beta chains drawn from one sample of a study of OX40 agonist ivuxolimab in advanced cancers. Using immunoSEQ multiplex PCR, the repertoire was profiled, and TCRdb retains in-frame clones only, with some absent. The repertoire holds 25,000 to 40,000 clones, with 85% to 95% as singletons. The sequences come from CD4+ or CD8+ T cells sorted from blood, collected in a trial of the OX40 agonist ivuxolimab. The source of these receptors is an adult with an advanced solid tumor such as melanoma, head and neck, liver or kidney cancer. Both conserved end residues are part of each CDR3. The D gene is left open where the match is weak. Clone size is shown for a subset of rows, as once, few, many or a class of expanded clone.

V	J	size	D	DNA	CDR3
TRBV28	TRBJ1-1	.	.	TGTGCCAGCAGCCTCCGGGACACTGAAGCTTTCTTT	CASSLRDTEAFF
TRBV6-1	TRBJ2-5	.	.	TGTGCCAGCAGTGAATCCGGGCTAGCTAACCAAGAGACCCAGTACTTC	CASSESGLANQETQYF
TRBV27	TRBJ1-6	.	TRBD1	TGTGCCAGCAGTTCACAGGGGTTTTCCTATAATTCACCCCTCCACTTT	CASSSQGFSYNSPLHF
TRBV27	TRBJ2-3	few	.	TGTGCCAGCAGTCACCCCGGAGGGGGGAAGCAGTATTTT	CASSHPGGGKQYF
TRBV11-2	TRBJ2-3	.	TRBD1	TGTGCCAGCAGCCCACGAGCACGGGACAGTTACACAGATACGCAGTATTTT	CASSPRARDSYTDTQYF
TRBV27	TRBJ1-1	.	.	TGTGCCAGCAGTCCAGCAGGGATGGGGAACACTGAAGCTTTCTTT	CASSPAGMGNTEAFF
TRBV7-9	TRBJ2-7	.	.	TGTGCCAGCAGCCCACGGTTAGCTGGAGGGGACTCCTACGAGCAGTACTTC	CASSPRLAGGDSYEQYF
TRBV11-2	TRBJ1-5	.	.	TGTGCCAGCAGCCCGGGACCGATTAATCAGCCCCAGCATTTT	CASSPGPINQPQHF
TRBV7-3	TRBJ1-1	.	TRBD1	TGTGCCAGCAGCTTAGGGCCACCAGGGGGCGGAAGGACTGAAGCTTTCTTT	CASSLGPPGGGRTEAFF
TRBV19	TRBJ1-1	few	.	TGTGCCAGTAGTATGGGCATGGGGGCTGAAGCTTTCTTT	CASSMGMGAEAFF
TRBV19	TRBJ2-7	.	TRBD2	TGTGCCAGTAGCGATCCCGGGACTAGCTACGAGCAGTACTTC	CASSDPGTSYEQYF
TRBV5-6	TRBJ1-2	once	.	TGTGCCAGCAGCTTGGAAGGGACACAACGAAGCAACTATGGCTACACCTTC	CASSLEGTQRSNYGYTF
TRBV28	TRBJ2-3	.	TRBD2	TGTGCCAGCGCTTCTAGCGGGATTCTCACAGATACGCAGTATTTT	CASASSGILTDTQYF
TRBV27	TRBJ2-5	.	.	TGTGCCAGCAGTCCAATGGACGGTAAAGAGACCCAGTACTTC	CASSPMDGKETQYF
TRBV4-1	TRBJ2-5	.	.	TGCGCCAGCAGCCAAGATCCCATCCGACAGCTCCTGAAGGAGACCCAGTACTTC	CASSQDPIRQLLKETQYF
TRBV19	TRBJ1-1	.	.	TGTGCCAGTAGTATCATAGGAAATTTGAACACTGAAGCTTTCTTT	CASSIIGNLNTEAFF
TRBV18	TRBJ2-1	.	.	TGTGCCAGCTCGCCCATAGCTGAGCAGTTCTTC	CASSPIAEQFF
TRBV5-5	TRBJ2-5	.	TRBD1	TGTGCCAGCAGCTCCACAGGGGACGGCCAAGAGACCCAGTACTTC	CASSSTGDGQETQYF
TRBV7-9	TRBJ2-5	once	.	TGTGCCAGCAGCTCGGAGAACCAAGAGACCCAGTACTTC	CASSSENQETQYF
TRBV6-1	TRBJ2-3	.	.	TGTGCCAGCAGTGAAGATACAGTTCGCACAGATACGCAGTATTTT	CASSEDTVRTDTQYF
TRBV11-1	TRBJ2-5	.	.	TGTGCCAGCAGCTTTTACAGTCATGAGACCCAGTACTTC	CASSFYSHETQYF
TRBV4-3	TRBJ2-7	.	.	TGCGCCAGCAGCCAAGACGGCGGCGTCGACGAGCAGTACTTC	CASSQDGGVDEQYF
TRBV5-5	TRBJ2-3	.	.	TGTGCCAGCAGCTTGGGCCCACAAGCCCGAGATACGCAGTATTTT	CASSLGPQARDTQYF
TRBV11-2	TRBJ2-3	.	TRBD1	TGTGCCAGCACCTCCTTCGACAGGGGGCGCACAGATACGCAGTATTTT	CASTSFDRGRTDTQYF
TRBV6-6	TRBJ2-2	medium-sized	.	TGTGCCAGCAGTCTGACAGAGAACACCGGGGAGCTGTTTTTT	CASSLTENTGELFF
TRBV14	TRBJ2-2	once	.	TGTGCCAGCAGCCAAGTTGGACTCGGGGAGCTGTTTTTT	CASSQVGLGELFF
TRBV19	TRBJ2-1	once	TRBD2	TGTGCCAGTAGTACCTTTAGCGGGGGGCCTTACAATGAGCAGTTCTTC	CASSTFSGGPYNEQFF
TRBV29-1	TRBJ2-3	.	TRBD2	TGCAGCGTTGAAATCTGGGCCGGGGGGGCAGAAGATACGCAGTATTTT	CSVEIWAGGAEDTQYF
TRBV4-1	TRBJ2-5	.	.	TGCGCCAGCAGCCAAGATAGCCCAGGGGAGATGGGGACCCAGTACTTC	CASSQDSPGEMGTQYF
TRBV5-1	TRBJ1-1	.	.	TGCGCCAGCAGTCCACCTAGGGTCGGAAAAATGAACACTGAAGCTTTCTTT	CASSPPRVGKMNTEAFF
TRBV10-3	TRBJ2-1	.	TRBD2	TGTGCCATCACTAAGGGACTAGAATACAATGAGCAGTTCTTC	CAITKGLEYNEQFF
TRBV27	TRBJ1-2	.	.	TGTGCCAGCAGGGCCAACTATGGCTACACCTTC	CASRANYGYTF
TRBV4-1	TRBJ2-7	.	.	TGCGCCAGCAGCCAATATCAGGGGTCCGAGCAGTACTTC	CASSQYQGSEQYF
TRBV2	TRBJ2-7	.	.	TGTGCCAGCAGGGGGGACGATTCCTACGAGCAGTACTTC	CASRGDDSYEQYF
TRBV7-9	TRBJ2-1	.	.	TGTGCCAGCAGCTTAGGCGTCTCCAATGAGCAGTTCTTC	CASSLGVSNEQFF
TRBV9	TRBJ2-1	.	.	TGTGCCAGCAGCGTAGATGCTTCGAGCTCCTACAATGAGCAGTTCTTC	CASSVDASSSYNEQFF
TRBV9	TRBJ1-4	medium-sized	.	TGTGCCAGCAGCGTGGGGGGCTGGAATGAAAAACTGTTTTTT	CASSVGGWNEKLFF
TRBV5-8	TRBJ1-6	.	TRBD1	TGTGCCAGCAGCTGGCGGGACAGGGCCTTCTCACCCCTCCACTTT	CASSWRDRAFSPLHF
TRBV29-1	TRBJ2-1	.	TRBD2	TGCAGCGCCCCCCCCCAGGGGCTAGCGGGAGCAAATGAGCAGTTCTTC	CSAPPQGLAGANEQFF
TRBV6-6	TRBJ2-4	.	TRBD1	TGTGCCAGCAGCCTAGGGGGCGAAGGGGACATTCAGTACTTC	CASSLGGEGDIQYF
TRBV6-6	TRBJ2-7	.	.	TGTGCCAGCAGTTACGATTCTGGCGTTGGGGAGCAGTACTTC	CASSYDSGVGEQYF
TRBV29-1	TRBJ1-1	.	.	TGCAGCGTTGCAGGAATGCATGGCGCTTTCTTT	CSVAGMHGAFF
TRBV9	TRBJ2-7	.	TRBD2	TGTGCCAGCAGCCCCGCGCGGGGGGGCACCTACGAGCAGTACTTC	CASSPARGGTYEQYF
TRBV6-1	TRBJ1-5	once	.	TGTGCCAGCAGTGAACTCTGGAGGGCTAATCAGCCCCAGCATTTT	CASSELWRANQPQHF
TRBV5-8	TRBJ2-7	.	TRBD2	TGTGCCAGCAGCCCCGAAGCGGGAGCCCGCTACGAGCAGTACTTC	CASSPEAGARYEQYF
TRBV7-9	TRBJ1-1	.	.	TGTGCCAGCAGCTCTTCCTCTGTAGCCGAAGCTTTCTTT	CASSSSSVAEAFF
TRBV6-6	TRBJ2-2	.	TRBD2	TGTGCCAGCAGTTACATCCTAGCGGGGGGCCTGAGGGAGCTGTTTTTT	CASSYILAGGLRELFF
TRBV7-9	TRBJ2-2	.	.	TGTGCCAGCAGCAGCCCGGGGGGCGCGAACACCGGGGAGCTGTTTTTT	CASSSPGGANTGELFF
TRBV27	TRBJ1-2	.	.	TGTGCCAGCAGTCCCCAGGGGACCAACTATGGCTACACCTTC	CASSPQGTNYGYTF
TRBV27	TRBJ1-1	.	.	TGTGCCAGCAGTTGGTCGGGACATTCCCTCACTGAAGCTTTCTTT	CASSWSGHSLTEAFF
TRBV7-9	TRBJ2-3	.	.	TGTGCCAGCAGCTCTCTCTTGGGTACGCAGTATTTT	CASSSLLGTQYF
TRBV27	TRBJ1-3	.	.	TGTGCCAGCAGTTTATTCGGGCCCGCAGCGTCCGGAAACACCATATATTTT	CASSLFGPAASGNTIYF
TRBV2	TRBJ2-1	.	TRBD2	TGTGCCAGCAGTGAAACTAGCGGGACCCGGGATGAGCAGTTCTTC	CASSETSGTRDEQFF
TRBV15	TRBJ2-6	hyperexpanded	.	TGTGCCACCAGCCCAGGGGGACTCTCTGGGGCCAACGTCCTGACTTTC	CATSPGGLSGANVLTF
TRBV4-3	TRBJ1-2	once	.	TGCGCCAGCAGCCAAGATGGGACAAGGTCGACAAGGTCCACCTTC	CASSQDGTRSTRSTF